The 22 T cell receptor beta chains below all came from one sample that was sequenced in a study of T cell repertoires in ileal Crohn's disease. Repertoires were generated with immunoSEQ multiplex PCR, while TCRdb's copy carries only in-frame clones and drops some. This sample has 3,000 to 3,500 clones, with roughly 75% found just once. The sorted cells were lamina propria lymphocytes from surgical specimens, first isolated by density gradient. Sequenced: CD4+ T cells sorted from the ileum. The receptors shown here come from an adult with Crohn's disease.

Turning to this clone: This sample includes further DNA sequences coding for the same CDR3. The chain joins TRBV14 to TRBJ1-2; perhaps TRBD1 as D (6 bases). CDR3 length equals 14 residues. The V gene lost 4 bases and the J gene lost 6 bases, with 15 bases spanning the gap. CDR1 SGHDN and CDR2 FVKESK come from the germline V gene. CDR3 in amino acids: CASSRTSGGDGYTF. The DNA of the CDR3 is TGTGCCAGCAGCCGGACCTCGGGGGGCGATGGCTACACCTTC.

The chain combines TRBV27 with TRBJ2-3, with D possibly TRBD1 on 5 matching bases. The CDR3 is made up of 14 amino acids. The V end lost 6 bases, the J end lost 2 bases, and 12 bases lay between the germline ends. In germline, CDR1 is MNHEY, CDR2 SMNVEV (reference sequence). This CDR3 reads CASRGWGLTDTQYF. CDR3 bases: TGTGCCAGCAGGGGATGGGGCCTCACAGATACGCAGTATTTT.

V gene TRBV21-1 combines with J gene TRBJ1-2; TRBD1, as called in the table, went unchecked against the DNA. TRBV21-1 is termed a pseudogene. The CDR3 has 16 residues. The CDR3 DNA sequence: TGTGCCAGCAGCAAAGGGGAAAAGACAGGGGGCTATGGCTACACCTTC. It is translated as CASSKGEKTGGYGYTF.

A word on this clone: The sample contains more than one DNA sequence encoding this CDR3. As DNA, the CDR3 is TGTGCCAGCTCGTCACAGGGGTACGAGCAGTACTTC. Translating it yields CASSSQGYEQYF. The chain couples TRBV18 to TRBJ2-7; 7 positions match TRBD1. CDR1 and CDR2 from the germline V gene are KGHSH and LQKENI. J gave up 4 bases and V 6 bases, and 3 bases lay outside the gene matches. The CDR3 length is 12 residues. The full variable domain, completed using reference TRBV18 and TRBJ2-7, is NAGVMQNPRHLVRRRGQEARLRCSPMKGHSHVYWYRQLPEEGLKFMVYLQKENIIDESGMPKERFSAEFPKEGPSILRIQQVVRGDSAAYFCASSSQGYEQYFGPGTRLTVT.

V is TRBV5-5 and J is TRBJ1-2; D not resolved. CDR3 length equals 14 residues. Germline V gene data show CDR1 as SGHKS and CDR2 as YYEKEE (reference sequence). The V and J ends lost 2 bases and 3 bases respectively, with 11 bases between them. The CDR3 reads CASSLRWSDYGYTF. As DNA, the CDR3 is TGTGCCAGCAGCTTACGGTGGTCGGACTATGGCTACACCTTC.

This rearrangement joins TRBV11-2 to TRBJ1-4; 8 positions agree with TRBD1. The trim removed 6 bases at V and 0 bases at J, leaving 3 bases unmatched. The CDR3 sequence is 15 residues long. Germline loops: CDR1 SGHAT, CDR2 FQNNGV. CDR3 sequence reads: CASSPTGATNEKLFF. DNA of the CDR3: TGTGCCAGCAGTCCGACAGGGGCAACTAATGAAAAACTGTTTTTT.

This chain connects TRBV7-6 to TRBJ2-1; 7 nucleotides agree with TRBD2. Germline V gene lookup returns CDR1 SGHVS and CDR2 FNYEAQ. This CDR3 contains 18 residues. Trimming removed 1 base from V and 0 bases from J; junction bases left unmatched: 9. The CDR3 is CASSLGRGAGNSYNEQFF. DNA for the CDR3: TGTGCCAGCAGCTTAGGGAGGGGAGCGGGAAACTCCTACAATGAGCAGTTCTTC.

This clone has only a few counts. The chain links TRBV11-2 to TRBJ2-1; a possible D gene is TRBD2 (5 bases). Germline assignment: CDR1 SGHAT and CDR2 FQNNGV. This CDR3 is built from 13 residues. V was trimmed by 3 bases and J by 7 bases, leaving 10 bases between them. The CDR3 region has the DNA TGTGCCAGCAGCTTTGTAAGAGGGAATGAGCAGTTCTTC. It is translated as CASSFVRGNEQFF.

This chain connects TRBV7-9 to TRBJ2-3, with D perhaps matching TRBD2 (5 bases). CDR1 is SEHNR, CDR2 FQNEAQ, per germline (reference sequence). Trimming stripped 3 bases from V and 2 bases from J, with 9 bases between. CDR3 size: 14 residues. The CDR3 coding sequence is TGTGCCAGCAGCTTGGCGGGTCACACAGATACGCAGTATTTT. Protein product: CASSLAGHTDTQYF.

This clone appeared a few times. The rearrangement joins TRBV5-1 to TRBJ2-5, with D perhaps matching TRBD2 (5 bases). The V gene's germline CDR1 is SGHRS and CDR2 YFSETQ. V lost 0 bases, J lost 2 bases, and 17 bases lay in between. The CDR3 is 17 amino acids. The DNA for the CDR3 is TGCGCCAGCAGCTTGGGAACTAGTAGCGAAGGGCAAGAGACCCAGTACTTC. Translation gives CASSLGTSSEGQETQYF.

This clone has a single count. In nucleotides, the CDR3 is TGCGCCAGCAGCTTCACGGGGAGTCCGGAGGGAGGCTACACCTTC. It yields the protein CASSFTGSPEGGYTF. The chain joins TRBV5-1 to TRBJ1-2; D is uncertain. The CDR3 has 15 residues. Between the trimmed V and J ends, which lost 2 bases and 8 bases, there was a span of 19 bases. CDR1 and CDR2 (germline): SGHRS, YFSETQ.

The rearrangement links TRBV2 to TRBJ1-2; D is ambiguous. With 6 bases removed from V and 1 base from J, the gap between germline ends came to 6 bases. The CDR3 loop spans 12 amino acids. Germline assignment: CDR1 SNHLY and CDR2 FYNNEI. Here the CDR3 reads CASSRDNYGYTF. The CDR3 DNA is TGTGCCAGCAGCCGGGATAACTATGGCTACACCTTC.

The V call is TRBV7-6, the J call TRBJ2-1; 9 nucleotides line up with TRBD1. This CDR3 has 15 amino acids. CDR1 SGHVS and CDR2 FNYEAQ come from the germline V gene. V lost 5 bases to trimming and J lost 4 bases; unmatched junction nucleotides: 6. The CDR3 protein is CASSLLDRGYNEQFF. DNA of the CDR3: TGTGCCAGCAGCCTCCTGGACAGGGGTTACAATGAGCAGTTCTTC.

The chain employs TRBV14 and TRBJ2-7; TRBD2 agrees at 10 bases. Germline assignment: CDR1 SGHDN and CDR2 FVKESK. This CDR3 is built from 15 residues. Trimming cost V 2 bases and J 7 bases; bases outside gene matches: 8. CDR3 in amino acids: CASSQRLAGVSEQYF. In nucleotides, the CDR3 is TGTGCCAGCAGCCAACGGCTAGCGGGGGTCTCGGAGCAGTACTTC.

The V gene is TRBV18, the J gene TRBJ2-2; TRBD1 agrees at 8 bases. V was pared by 6 bases and J by 2 bases, with 8 bases of the junction left unmatched. CDR3 length: 16 residues. Germline V lookup: CDR1 KGHSH, CDR2 LQKENI. The CDR3 DNA follows: TGTGCCAGCTCCGCCTCCGGACAGGGTAACACCGGGGAGCTGTTTTTT. Residues: CASSASGQGNTGELFF.

This sequence joins TRBV2 and TRBJ1-1; D gene uncertain. V was cut by 2 bases and J by 10 bases, with 8 bases left in between. Germline CDR1 and CDR2: SNHLY and FYNNEI. This CDR3 comprises 11 residues. The CDR3 spells CASSENEGAFF. The CDR3 DNA is TGTGCCAGCAGTGAAAACGAGGGAGCTTTCTTT. Using reference TRBV2 and TRBJ1-1 for the parts outside the CDR3, the full variable domain is EPEVTQTPSHQVTQMGQEVILRCVPISNHLYFYWYRQILGQKVEFLVSFYNNEISEKSEIFDDQFSVERPDGSNFTLKIRSTKLEDSAMYFCASSENEGAFFGQGTRLTVV.

This clone was counted only a few times. The chain recombines TRBV4-1 with TRBJ1-3; no firm D call. CDR1 is MGHRA, CDR2 YSYEKL, per germline. This CDR3 contains 17 residues. V was shortened by 0 bases and J by 0 bases, with 12 bases between the two germline ends. DNA of the CDR3: TGCGCCAGCAGCCAAGAGAGTACCCGATACTCTGGAAACACCATATATTTT. As protein: CASSQESTRYSGNTIYF.

This rearrangement joins TRBV11-1 to TRBJ1-2; no definite D call. V gave up 1 base and J gave up 6 bases, with 21 bases separating them. Germline lookup yields CDR1 SGHAT and CDR2 FQDESV (reference sequence). This CDR3 is built from 17 residues. CDR3 nucleotide sequence: TGTGCCAGCAGCTTAGAACCCTCCCTCCTACAGACCCATGGCTACACCTTC. Residues: CASSLEPSLLQTHGYTF. Filled out from reference TRBV11-1 and TRBJ1-2, the complete variable domain reads EAEVAQSPRYKITEKSQAVAFWCDPISGHATLYWYRQILGQGPELLVQFQDESVVDDSQLPKDRFSAERLKGVDSTLKIQPAELGDSAMYLCASSLEPSLLQTHGYTFGSGTRLTVV.

The V call is TRBV5-1, the J call TRBJ2-7; TRBD1 matches 12 bases. The CDR3 is 15 amino acids. Germline CDR1 and CDR2: SGHRS and YFSETQ. Trimming cost V 4 bases and J 5 bases; bases outside gene matches: 7. The CDR3 loop reads CASSPRGTGGNEQYF. The CDR3 coding sequence is TGCGCCAGCAGCCCCCGGGGGACAGGGGGCAACGAGCAGTACTTC.

The chain carries TRBV28 and TRBJ2-3; D may be TRBD1 (5 bases). Germline V gene sequence: CDR1 MDHEN, CDR2 SYDVKM. With 5 bases removed from V and 8 bases from J, the gap between germline ends came to 14 bases. CDR3 size: 13 residues. CDR3 residues: CASSPTGIGTQYF. The CDR3 nucleotides read TGTGCCAGCAGTCCCACAGGTATTGGTACGCAGTATTTT.

The V and J genes are TRBV6-1 and TRBJ2-1; 10 positions match TRBD2. CDR3 size: 17 residues. Germline values: CDR1 MNHNS, CDR2 SASEGT. J was trimmed by 2 bases and V by 0 bases; bases with no gene match: 4. The CDR3 loop is CASSEAASGGPYNEQFF. The CDR3 nucleotides are TGTGCCAGCAGTGAAGCGGCTAGCGGGGGCCCCTACAATGAGCAGTTCTTC.

This rearrangement joins TRBV6-1 to TRBJ1-4, with TRBD1 matching over 9 bases. CDR3 length: 13 amino acids. The ends lost 4 bases at V and 6 bases at J; junction bases unmatched: 0. Germline CDR1 and CDR2: MNHNS and SASEGT. CDR3 loop: CASSGDRDEKLFF. CDR3 bases: TGTGCCAGCAGTGGGGACAGGGATGAAAAACTGTTTTTT.